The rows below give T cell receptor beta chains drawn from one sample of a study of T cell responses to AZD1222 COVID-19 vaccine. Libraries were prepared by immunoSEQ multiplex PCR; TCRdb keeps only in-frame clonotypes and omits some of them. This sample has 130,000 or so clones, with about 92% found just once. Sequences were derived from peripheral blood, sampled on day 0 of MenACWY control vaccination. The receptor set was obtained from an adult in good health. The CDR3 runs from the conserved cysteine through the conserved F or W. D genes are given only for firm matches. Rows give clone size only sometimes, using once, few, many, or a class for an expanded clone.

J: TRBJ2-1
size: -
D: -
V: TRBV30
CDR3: CAWSPTLRDGHEQFF
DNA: TGTGCCTGGAGTCCGACGTTGCGGGATGGGCATGAGCAGTTCTTC

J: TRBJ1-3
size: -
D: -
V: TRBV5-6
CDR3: CASSRRISGNTIYF
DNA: TGTGCCAGCAGTCGGCGTATCTCTGGAAACACCATATATTTT

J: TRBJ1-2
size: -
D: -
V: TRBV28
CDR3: CASSGLTGYYGYTF
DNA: TGTGCCAGCAGTGGCCTCACAGGGTACTATGGCTACACCTTC

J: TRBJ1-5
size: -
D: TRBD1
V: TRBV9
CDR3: CASSHTGGPNQPQHF
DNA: TGTGCCAGCAGCCACACAGGGGGCCCCAATCAGCCCCAGCATTTT

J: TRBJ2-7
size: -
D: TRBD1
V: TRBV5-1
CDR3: CASSLHRGYEQYF
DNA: TGCGCCAGCAGCTTGCACAGGGGATACGAGCAGTACTTC

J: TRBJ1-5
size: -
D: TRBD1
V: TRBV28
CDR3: CASSLWHGTGLRQPQHF
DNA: TGTGCCAGCAGTTTATGGCACGGGACAGGGCTTCGACAGCCCCAGCATTTT

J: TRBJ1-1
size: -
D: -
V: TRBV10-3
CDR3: CAISEGLGGTEAFF
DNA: TGTGCCATCAGTGAGGGGTTAGGGGGTACTGAAGCTTTCTTT

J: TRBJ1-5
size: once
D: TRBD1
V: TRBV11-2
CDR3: CASSPDRDLNQPQHF
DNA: TGTGCCAGCAGTCCCGACAGGGACCTCAATCAGCCCCAGCATTTT

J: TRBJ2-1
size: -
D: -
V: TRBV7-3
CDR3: CASSLEGGMFSYNEQFF
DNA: TGTGCCAGCAGCTTAGAGGGGGGCATGTTCTCCTACAATGAGCAGTTCTTC

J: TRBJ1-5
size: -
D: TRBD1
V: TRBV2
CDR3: CASRAQGPGLAQHF
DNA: TGTGCCAGCAGAGCACAGGGGCCGGGTTTGGCCCAGCATTTT

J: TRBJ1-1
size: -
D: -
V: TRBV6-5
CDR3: CAIKRASGTEAFF
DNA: TGTGCCATCAAACGGGCCTCGGGCACTGAAGCTTTCTTT

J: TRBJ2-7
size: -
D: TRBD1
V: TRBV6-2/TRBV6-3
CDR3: CASSDRGVGEQYF
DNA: TGTGCCAGCAGCGACAGGGGAGTGGGTGAGCAGTACTTC

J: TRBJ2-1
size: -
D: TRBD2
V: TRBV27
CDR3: CASSPRLAGGPPSLNEQFF
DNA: TGTGCCAGCAGTCCGCGACTAGCGGGAGGGCCGCCTTCGTTGAATGAGCAGTTCTTC

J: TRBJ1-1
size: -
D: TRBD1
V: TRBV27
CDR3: CASSSLDRVKDTEAFF
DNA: TGTGCCAGCAGTTCCCTGGACAGGGTTAAAGACACTGAAGCTTTCTTT

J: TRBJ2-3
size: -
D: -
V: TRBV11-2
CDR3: CASSSSYRADTQYF
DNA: TGTGCCAGCAGCTCCTCCTACCGGGCAGATACGCAGTATTTT

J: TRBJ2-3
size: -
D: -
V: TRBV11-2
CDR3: CASSLVGGAGDTQYF
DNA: TGTGCCAGCAGCTTAGTAGGGGGCGCGGGGGATACGCAGTATTTT

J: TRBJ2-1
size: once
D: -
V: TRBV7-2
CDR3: CASSFRRGNEQFF
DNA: TGTGCCAGCAGCTTTCGGAGGGGCAATGAGCAGTTCTTC

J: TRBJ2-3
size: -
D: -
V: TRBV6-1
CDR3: CASSEQRVWEYF
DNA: TGTGCCAGCAGTGAACAAAGGGTTTGGGAGTATTTT

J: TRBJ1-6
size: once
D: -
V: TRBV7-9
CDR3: CASSLGWGDDSPLHF
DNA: TGTGCCAGCAGCTTAGGTTGGGGTGACGATTCACCCCTCCACTTT

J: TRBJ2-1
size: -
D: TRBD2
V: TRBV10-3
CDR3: CAISDQLAGGDEQFF
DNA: TGTGCCATCAGTGACCAGCTAGCGGGAGGAGACGAGCAGTTCTTC

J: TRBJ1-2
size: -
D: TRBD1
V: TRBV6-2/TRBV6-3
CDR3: CASSYRDRGRDYGYTF
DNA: TGTGCCAGCAGTTACCGGGACAGGGGGCGCGACTATGGCTACACCTTC

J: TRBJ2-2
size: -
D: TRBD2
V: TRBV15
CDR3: CATSRGGGRRNTGELFF
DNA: TGTGCCACCAGCAGAGGAGGCGGGAGAAGGAACACCGGGGAGCTGTTTTTT

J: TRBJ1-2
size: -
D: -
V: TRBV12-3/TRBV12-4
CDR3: CASSLVGDGYTF
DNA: TGTGCCAGCAGTTTAGTGGGTGATGGCTACACCTTC

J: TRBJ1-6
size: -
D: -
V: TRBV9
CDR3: CASSRGTGNNSPLHF
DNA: TGTGCCAGCAGCCGCGGGACGGGGAATAATTCACCCCTCCACTTT

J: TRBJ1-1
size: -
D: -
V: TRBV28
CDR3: CASSQRTEEAFF
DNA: TGTGCCAGCAGTCAAAGGACGGAAGAAGCTTTCTTT